These 8 T cell receptor beta chains share one sample of origin, sequenced in a study of blood T cell repertoires in COVID-19. Repertoires were generated with immunoSEQ multiplex PCR, while TCRdb's copy carries only in-frame clones and drops some. The data contain about 18,000 clones, around 88% of them singletons. Sequenced sample: PBMCs or T cells enriched from blood (not recorded which). The receptors were gathered from a woman aged 25 to 39 who had recovered from COVID-19.

The CDR3 sequence: CASSFTGDGYTF. The CDR3 region has the DNA TGCGCCAGCAGCTTTACCGGGGATGGCTACACCTTC. The chain couples TRBV5-1 to TRBJ1-2; D ambiguous. Germline V gene sequence: CDR1 SGHRS, CDR2 YFSETQ. V was cut by 2 bases and J by 6 bases, with 8 bases left in between. The CDR3 is 12 residues long.

In this sample, this clone is medium-sized. CDR3 sequence: CASSQDDRQVKRQPQHF. In nucleotides, the CDR3 is TGCGCCAGCAGCCAAGATGACCGGCAGGTTAAACGACAGCCCCAGCATTTT. The chain uses TRBV4-1 and TRBJ1-5; D is unclear. Deletions cut 0 bases from V and 7 bases from J, with 19 bases between. CDR1 MGHRA and CDR2 YSYEKL come from the germline V gene. This CDR3 has 17 amino acids.

The chain uses TRBV4-2 and TRBJ1-1; D remains ambiguous. The CDR3 length is 15 residues. Per the germline V gene, CDR1 is LGHNA and CDR2 is YNFKEQ. Trimming took 0 bases from V and 1 from J, leaving 9 bases between them. Here the CDR3 reads CASSQDPQPNTEAFF. The CDR3 nucleotides read TGTGCCAGCAGCCAAGATCCACAGCCGAACACTGAAGCTTTCTTT.

This clone appeared once. The chain recombines TRBV4-3 with TRBJ2-7; 8 bases fit TRBD2. Looked up from germline, CDR1 is LGHNA and CDR2 is YSLEER. CDR3 length: 15 residues. V was pared by 1 base and J by 2 bases, with 4 bases of the junction left unmatched. The CDR3 protein is CASSQVLAETYEQYF. The DNA of the CDR3 is TGCGCCAGCAGCCAAGTACTAGCGGAAACCTACGAGCAGTACTTC.

CDR3 protein: CATSVPGTGMGEQFF. In DNA, the CDR3 is TGTGCCACCAGTGTCCCCGGGACAGGGATGGGTGAGCAGTTCTTC. The chain is built from TRBV24-1 and TRBJ2-1, with 9 bases aligning to TRBD1. Unmatched junction bases numbered 10, after V lost 5 bases and J lost 9 bases. The germline V gene encodes CDR1 KGHDR and CDR2 SFDVKD. The CDR3 sequence is 15 residues long.

This sequence joins TRBV30 and TRBJ1-1; D is ambiguous. CDR3 length: 13 amino acids. From germline, CDR1 is GTSNPN and CDR2 SVGIG (reference sequence). V shed 0 bases and J shed 0 bases, with 5 bases lying between them. In DNA, the CDR3 is TGTGCCTGGAGTGTCACTTTGAACACTGAAGCTTTCTTT. It translates to CAWSVTLNTEAFF.

V usage is TRBV30 and J usage is TRBJ2-1, with TRBD1 as a possible D gene (6 bases). CDR3 length: 14 amino acids. Trimming pared 2 bases from V and 10 bases from J, leaving 18 bases between. Germline V gives CDR1 GTSNPN, CDR2 SVGIG (reference sequence). CDR3 sequence reads: CAWSPGTTLGEQFF. DNA of the CDR3: TGTGCCTGGAGTCCTGGGACAACCTTAGGGGAGCAGTTCTTC.

The V call is TRBV28, the J call TRBJ1-2; TRBD1 is a possible D gene (6 bases). V gave up 6 bases and J gave up 5 bases, with 13 bases separating them. The CDR3 consists of 13 residues. From germline, CDR1 is MDHEN and CDR2 SYDVKM. The CDR3, as DNA: TGTGCCAGCAGGCCTCCAGGGGAGTATGGCTACACCTTC. Encoded protein: CASRPPGEYGYTF.